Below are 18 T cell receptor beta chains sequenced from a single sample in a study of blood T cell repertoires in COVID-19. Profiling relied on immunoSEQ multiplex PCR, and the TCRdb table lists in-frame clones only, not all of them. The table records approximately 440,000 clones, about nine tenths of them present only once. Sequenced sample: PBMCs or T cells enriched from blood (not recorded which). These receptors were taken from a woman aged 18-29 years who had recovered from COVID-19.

In DNA form, the CDR3 reads TGTGCTAGTGGTTTGCTCAGGGGGGCACAGTTCTTC. Translation: CASGLLRGAQFF. The chain combines TRBV12-5 with TRBJ2-1; a possible D gene is TRBD1 (7 bases). The CDR3 spans 12 residues. From germline, CDR1 is LGHNT and CDR2 FRNRAP. The V end lost 2 bases, the J end lost 13 bases, and 12 bases lay between the germline ends.

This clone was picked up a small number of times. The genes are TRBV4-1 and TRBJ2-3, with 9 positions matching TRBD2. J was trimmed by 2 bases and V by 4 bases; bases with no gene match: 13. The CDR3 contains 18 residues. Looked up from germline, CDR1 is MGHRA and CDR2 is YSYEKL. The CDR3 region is CASSPRRASGEITDTQYF. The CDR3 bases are TGCGCCAGCAGCCCGAGGCGGGCTAGCGGGGAGATCACAGATACGCAGTATTTT.

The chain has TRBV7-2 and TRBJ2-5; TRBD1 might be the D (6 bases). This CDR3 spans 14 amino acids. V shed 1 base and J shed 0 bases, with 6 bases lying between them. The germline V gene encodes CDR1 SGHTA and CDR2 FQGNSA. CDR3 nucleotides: TGTGCCAGCAGCTTAGGGACAGACCAAGAGACCCAGTACTTC. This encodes CASSLGTDQETQYF.

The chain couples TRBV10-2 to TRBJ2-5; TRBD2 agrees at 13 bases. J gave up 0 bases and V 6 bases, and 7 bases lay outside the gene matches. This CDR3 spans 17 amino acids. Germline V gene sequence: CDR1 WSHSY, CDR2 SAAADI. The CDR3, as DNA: TGCGCCAGCAGGGGCTGGACTAGCGGGGGAGACCAAGAGACCCAGTACTTC. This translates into CASRGWTSGGDQETQYF.

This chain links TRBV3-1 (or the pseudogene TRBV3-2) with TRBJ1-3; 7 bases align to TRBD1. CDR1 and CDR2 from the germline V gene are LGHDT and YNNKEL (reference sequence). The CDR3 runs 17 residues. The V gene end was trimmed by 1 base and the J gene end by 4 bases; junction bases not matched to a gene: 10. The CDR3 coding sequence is TGTGCCAGCAGCCAAGGACCCTACCCGGGACAGGGAAACACCATATATTTT. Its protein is CASSQGPYPGQGNTIYF.

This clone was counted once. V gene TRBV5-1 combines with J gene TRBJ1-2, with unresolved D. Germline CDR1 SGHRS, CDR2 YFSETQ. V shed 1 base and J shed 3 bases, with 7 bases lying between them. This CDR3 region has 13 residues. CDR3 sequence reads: CASSLLPDYGYTF. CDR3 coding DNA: TGCGCCAGCAGCTTGTTACCGGACTATGGCTACACCTTC. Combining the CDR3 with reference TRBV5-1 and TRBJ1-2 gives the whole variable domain KAGVTQTPRYLIKTRGQQVTLSCSPISGHRSVSWYQQTPGQGLQFLFEYFSETQRNKGNFPGRFSGRQFSNSRSEMNVSTLELGDSALYLCASSLLPDYGYTFGSGTRLTVV.

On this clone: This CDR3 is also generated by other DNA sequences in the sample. The CDR3 region is CASSLGQHTEAFF. The CDR3 DNA reads as TGTGCCAGCAGCCTTGGACAGCACACTGAAGCTTTCTTT. V gene TRBV7-9 combines with J gene TRBJ1-1, with D perhaps matching TRBD1 (6 bases). The CDR3 extends over 13 amino acids. Germline lookup yields CDR1 SEHNR and CDR2 FQNEAQ (reference sequence). Between the trimmed V and J ends, which lost 5 bases and 3 bases, there was a span of 10 bases.

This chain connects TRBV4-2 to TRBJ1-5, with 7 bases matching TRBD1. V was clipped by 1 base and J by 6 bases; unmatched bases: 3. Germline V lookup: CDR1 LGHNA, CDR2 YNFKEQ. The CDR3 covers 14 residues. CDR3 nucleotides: TGTGCCAGCAGCCAAGGGACAGGACCTCAGCCCCAGCATTTT. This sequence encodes CASSQGTGPQPQHF.

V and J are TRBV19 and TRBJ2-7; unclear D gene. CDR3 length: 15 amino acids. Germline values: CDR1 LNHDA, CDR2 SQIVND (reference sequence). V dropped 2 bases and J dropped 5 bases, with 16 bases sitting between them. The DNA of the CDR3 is TGTGCCAGTAGTATACCCGGTGGCAGGCTCCACGAGCAGTACTTC. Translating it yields CASSIPGGRLHEQYF.

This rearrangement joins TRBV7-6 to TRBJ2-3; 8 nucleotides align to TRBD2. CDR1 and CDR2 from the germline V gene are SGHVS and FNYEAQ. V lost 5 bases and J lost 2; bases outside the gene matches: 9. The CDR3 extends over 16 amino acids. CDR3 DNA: TGTGCCAGCAGCGAGCAACGGGGGGGGCACACAGATACGCAGTATTTT. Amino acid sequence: CASSEQRGGHTDTQYF.

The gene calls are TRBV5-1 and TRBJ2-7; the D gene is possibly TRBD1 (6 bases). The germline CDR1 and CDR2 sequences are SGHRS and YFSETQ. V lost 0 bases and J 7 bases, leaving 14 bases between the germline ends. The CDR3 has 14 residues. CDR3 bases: TGCGCCAGCAGCTTGGCGGTAGGGGGTGGAGAGCAGTACTTC. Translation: CASSLAVGGGEQYF.

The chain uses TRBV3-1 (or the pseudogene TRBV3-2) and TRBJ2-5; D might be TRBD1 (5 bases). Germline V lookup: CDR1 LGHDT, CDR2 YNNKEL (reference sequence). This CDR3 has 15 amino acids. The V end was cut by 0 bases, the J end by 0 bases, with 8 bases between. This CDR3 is CASSQDGANQETQYF. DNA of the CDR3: TGTGCCAGCAGCCAAGATGGGGCTAACCAAGAGACCCAGTACTTC.

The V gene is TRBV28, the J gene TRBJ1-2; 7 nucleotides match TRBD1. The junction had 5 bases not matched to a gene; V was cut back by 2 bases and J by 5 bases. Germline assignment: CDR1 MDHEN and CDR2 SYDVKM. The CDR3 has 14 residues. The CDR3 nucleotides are TGTGCCAGCAGTTTAGGACAGGCGCCTTATGGCTACACCTTC. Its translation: CASSLGQAPYGYTF.

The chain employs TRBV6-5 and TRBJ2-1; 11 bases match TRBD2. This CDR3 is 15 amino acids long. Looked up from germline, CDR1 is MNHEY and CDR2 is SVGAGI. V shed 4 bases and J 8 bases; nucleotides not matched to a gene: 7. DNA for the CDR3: TGTGCCAGCAGTTCCTTAGCGGGGGGGTCTGATGAGCAGTTCTTC. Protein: CASSSLAGGSDEQFF.

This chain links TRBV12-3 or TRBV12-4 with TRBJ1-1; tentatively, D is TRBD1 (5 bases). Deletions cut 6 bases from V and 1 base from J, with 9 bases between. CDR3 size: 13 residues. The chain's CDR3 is CASRPGSNTEAFF. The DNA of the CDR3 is TGTGCCAGCAGACCAGGGTCGAACACTGAAGCTTTCTTT.

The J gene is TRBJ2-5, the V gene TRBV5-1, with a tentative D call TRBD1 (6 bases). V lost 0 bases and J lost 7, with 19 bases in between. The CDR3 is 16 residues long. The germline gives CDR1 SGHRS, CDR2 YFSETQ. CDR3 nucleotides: TGCGCCAGCAGCTTGGAGCCCGCCGGCGCCAGGGGGACCCAGTACTTC. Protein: CASSLEPAGARGTQYF.

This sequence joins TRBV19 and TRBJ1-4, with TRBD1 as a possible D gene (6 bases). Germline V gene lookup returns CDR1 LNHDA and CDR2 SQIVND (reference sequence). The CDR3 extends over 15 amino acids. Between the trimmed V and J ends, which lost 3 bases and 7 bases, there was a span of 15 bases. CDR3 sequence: CASSIPGQSGEKLFF. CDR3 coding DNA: TGTGCCAGTAGTATCCCCGGACAGTCAGGTGAAAAACTGTTTTTT.

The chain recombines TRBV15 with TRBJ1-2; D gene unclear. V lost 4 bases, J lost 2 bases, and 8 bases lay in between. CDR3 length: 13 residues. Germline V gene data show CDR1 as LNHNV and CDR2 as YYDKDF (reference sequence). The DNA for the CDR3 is TGTGCCACCAGCATGAACACGAACTATGGCTACACCTTC. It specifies CATSMNTNYGYTF.